Each of the 6 T cell receptor beta chains below was sequenced from the same sample in a study of follicular helper T cells after annual influenza vaccination. Produced via immunoSEQ multiplex PCR; TCRdb's table is partial and in-frame only. The sample has over a thousand clones, about nine tenths seen once. Time point: 2015-2016 season, 7 days after influenza vaccination. This material consisted of CXCR5+ CD38- circulating T follicular helper cells from blood, taken 7 days after influenza vaccination. This sample's subset: circulating Tfh, non-naive CD4+CXCR5+PD-1+ (ICOS+CD38+ or ICOS-CD38-). The receptors originated from an adult who received the influenza vaccine.

The chain uses TRBV4-1 and TRBJ2-3; no clear D. V lost 0 bases, J lost 6 bases, and 7 bases lay in between. CDR3 length: 13 residues. Per germline, CDR1 MGHRA and CDR2 YSYEKL. This CDR3 is CASSQDMGDTQYF. The CDR3 coding sequence is TGCGCCAGCAGCCAAGATATGGGTGATACGCAGTATTTT.

This chain uses TRBV5-1 with TRBJ2-1, with no clear D. The CDR3 covers 13 residues. V was pared by 1 base and J by 9 bases, with 11 bases between. Germline CDR1 reads SGHRS; CDR2 reads YFSETQ. As DNA, the CDR3 is TGCGCCAGCAGCTTGAGAGTCGCTGGTGAGCAGTTCTTC. Its protein product is CASSLRVAGEQFF.

This clone was seen more than once but under ten times. The chain joins TRBV7-9 to TRBJ2-7; no firm D call. The V and J ends lost 3 bases and 0 bases respectively, with 9 bases between them. The CDR3 has 14 amino acids. Germline V gives CDR1 SEHNR, CDR2 FQNEAQ (reference sequence). DNA of the CDR3: TGTGCCAGCAGCTTGGTCGGTAGCTCCTACGAGCAGTACTTC. Translating gives CASSLVGSSYEQYF.

The chain links TRBV5-1 to TRBJ1-3, with a tentative D call TRBD1 (6 bases). Germline V gene lookup returns CDR1 SGHRS and CDR2 YFSETQ. This CDR3 is 15 amino acids long. V shed 5 bases and J shed 3 bases, with 15 bases lying between them. CDR3: CASSLQGSGGNTIYF. CDR3 nucleotide sequence: TGCGCCAGCAGTCTACAGGGTAGTGGTGGAAACACCATATATTTT.

This clone was recorded once. V is TRBV27 and J is TRBJ2-5, with 13 bases lining up with TRBD2. CDR1 is MNHEY and CDR2 is SMNVEV in the germline V gene (reference sequence). CDR3 length equals 17 residues. J was trimmed by 9 bases and V by 5 bases; bases with no gene match: 15. The CDR3 nucleotides are TGTGCCAGCAGTCAACTAGCGGGGGGGAATAAGAGAGTGGCCCAGTACTTC. It encodes CASSQLAGGNKRVAQYF.

The chain uses TRBV6-6 and TRBJ1-6; TRBD1 is a possible D gene (6 bases). CDR1 is MNHNY, CDR2 SVGAGI, per germline (reference sequence). Trimming took off 6 bases at V and 7 bases at J, with 13 bases between the two ends. The CDR3 runs to 14 residues. The CDR3 nucleotides read TGTGCCAGCAGCACCAACAGGGACAATTCACCCCTCCACTTT. Translating it yields CASSTNRDNSPLHF.